The 13 T cell receptor beta chains in this list originate from one sample, sequenced in a study of HIV-infected patients and healthy controls. cDNA was made from approximately 0.55 ug RNA using alpha and beta constant primers. Alpha and beta chain libraries were made separately by chain-specific third strand synthesis with multiplexing indices. TCRdb processed the 5' RACE reads anew with MiXCR; each CDR3 protein has one entry. The sample shows approximately 7,000 distinct CDR3 sequences, more than 6.5% of them seen only once. Antiretroviral therapy had run roughly three months, about 14 weeks, before follow-up blood collection. No cell fractionation was done, so the repertoire covers all unsorted peripheral blood T cells. This material consisted of blood, taken during antiretroviral therapy. Receptor source: an adult with HIV infection.

This clonotype was counted only a few times. The rearrangement links TRBV19 to TRBJ2-1, with 8 positions matching TRBD1. The germline V gene encodes CDR1 LNHDA and CDR2 SQIVND (reference sequence). J gave up 7 bases and V 3 bases, and 14 bases lay outside the gene matches. The CDR3 consists of 17 residues. CDR3: CASSISTLGTGINEQFF. For the CDR3, the DNA is TGTGCCAGTAGTATCTCGACTCTTGGGACAGGTATTAATGAGCAGTTCTTC.

There are a few counts of this clonotype. The gene calls are TRBV19 and TRBJ2-3; D assignment may be TRBD1 or TRBD2 (5 bases each). V was cut by 6 bases and J by 0 bases, with 19 bases left in between. There are 17 residues in the CDR3. Germline V gives CDR1 LNHDA, CDR2 SQIVND (reference sequence). This CDR3 is CASSFSEGLPSTDTQYF. The DNA of the CDR3 is TGTGCCAGTAGCTTCTCAGAGGGGTTACCTAGCACAGATACGCAGTATTTT.

The chain carries TRBV6-5 and TRBJ1-5, with TRBD1 matching 8 bases. The V segment lost 2 bases and the J segment 4 bases; nucleotides outside the gene matches: 1. Germline assignment: CDR1 MNHEY and CDR2 SVGAGI. The CDR3 is made up of 14 amino acids. The CDR3 sequence is CASSYRTGNQPQHF. Written as DNA, the CDR3 is TGTGCCAGCAGTTACCGGACAGGGAATCAGCCCCAGCATTTT.

This clonotype is labeled as medium-sized. This chain connects TRBV11-2 to TRBJ2-7; the D gene is possibly TRBD2 (6 bases). V was trimmed by 1 base and J by 2 bases, leaving 9 bases between them. Germline CDR1 SGHAT, CDR2 FQNNGV. This CDR3 contains 14 residues. CDR3 nucleotides: TGTGCCAGCAGCTTAGGCGGGGTAACCTACGAGCAGTACTTC. The encoded protein is CASSLGGVTYEQYF.

This clonotype was observed at least ten times. The genes are TRBV9 and TRBJ2-7; 10 bases agree with TRBD1. Germline V gene sequence: CDR1 SGDLS, CDR2 YYNGEE. V lost 8 bases, J lost 7 bases, and 15 bases stayed unmatched. The CDR3 runs to 15 residues. The DNA of the CDR3 is TGTGCCAGAAACCGACGGGGGACAGGGGTGAGGGAGCAGTACTTC. This encodes CARNRRGTGVREQYF. Drawing the rest from reference TRBV9 and TRBJ2-7, the complete variable domain is DSGVTQTPKHLITATGQRVTLRCSPRSGDLSVYWYQQSLDQGLQFLIQYYNGEERAKGNILERFSAQQFPDLHSELNLSSLELGDSALYFCARNRRGTGVREQYFGPGTRLTVT.

By sample fraction, this clonotype is medium-sized. The chain has TRBV7-2 and TRBJ1-1; possible D gene TRBD1, 6 bases. V lost 3 bases to trimming and J lost 3 bases, with 14 bases between them. Germline lookup yields CDR1 SGHTA and CDR2 FQGNSA. This CDR3 has 15 amino acids. The CDR3 DNA sequence: TGTGCCAGCAGCTTTCAGGGGTTAACGGACACTGAAGCTTTCTTT. Protein sequence: CASSFQGLTDTEAFF.

This clonotype was counted many times. The V call is TRBV5-1, the J call TRBJ1-2; no definite D call. Trimming stripped 0 bases from V and 5 bases from J, with 14 bases between. Germline loops: CDR1 SGHRS, CDR2 YFSETQ. The CDR3 is 15 residues long. CDR3 DNA: TGCGCCAGCAGCTTGGGTGCGACCTGGGCTTATGGCTACACCTTC. Encoded protein: CASSLGATWAYGYTF.

This clonotype is labeled as medium-sized. The rearrangement links TRBV29-1 to TRBJ1-5; TRBD1 agrees at 7 bases. This CDR3 is 17 amino acids long. Germline V gene data show CDR1 as SQVTM and CDR2 as ANQGSEA. V was pared by 0 bases and J by 5 bases, with 13 bases of the junction left unmatched. The CDR3 loop reads CSVEEATQGDLYQPQHF. CDR3 coding DNA: TGCAGCGTTGAAGAGGCCACGCAGGGGGACCTCTATCAGCCCCAGCATTTT.

By share, this clonotype counts as medium-sized (0.01 to 0.1%). V is TRBV11-2 and J is TRBJ1-3, with 10 bases matching TRBD1. Germline loops: CDR1 SGHAT, CDR2 FQNNGV. V shed 5 bases and J 4 bases; nucleotides not matched to a gene: 14. This CDR3 contains 18 residues. The CDR3 DNA follows: TGTGCCAGCAGCACTCCCGGGACAGGGGTTGTTTACGGAAACACCATATATTTT. Amino acid sequence: CASSTPGTGVVYGNTIYF.

By share, this clonotype counts as medium-sized. V is TRBV7-2 and J is TRBJ2-7; 8 bases line up with TRBD1. V shed 5 bases, J shed 5 bases, and the junction held 11 bases outside the gene matches. This CDR3 comprises 15 residues. Germline-derived CDR1 and CDR2 are SGHTA and FQGNSA. Here the CDR3 reads CASSPRGQGINEQYF. The CDR3 DNA is TGTGCCAGCAGCCCCCGAGGACAGGGCATCAACGAGCAGTACTTC.

This clonotype was recorded at least ten times. The gene calls are TRBV20-1 and TRBJ2-7; 8 bases are shared with TRBD2. The junction had 7 bases not matched to a gene; V was cut back by 3 bases and J by 0 bases. Germline V CDR1 and CDR2: DFQATT, SNEGSKA (reference sequence). The CDR3 runs to 15 residues. CDR3 DNA sequence: TGCAGTGCTAGTCCCCCCGGGACTAGCTCCTACGAGCAGTACTTC. Residues: CSASPPGTSSYEQYF.

This clonotype was detected ten times or more. In nucleotides, the CDR3 is TGTGCCAGCAGCTTAGAGGAGAAGGGGTCCAAAAACATTCAGTACTTC. This encodes CASSLEEKGSKNIQYF. This chain joins TRBV7-8 and TRBJ2-4, with D possibly being TRBD1 (5 bases). CDR3 length equals 16 residues. The germline V gene has CDR1 SGHVS and CDR2 FQNEAQ. Trimming removed 1 base at V and 2 bases at J, with 12 bases between.

The sample holds many counts of this clonotype. This chain links TRBV29-1 with TRBJ2-2; either TRBD1 or TRBD2 may fit D (7 bases each). In germline, CDR1 is SQVTM, CDR2 ANQGSEA. This CDR3 is 15 amino acids long. V lost 7 bases and J 3 bases, leaving 18 bases between the germline ends. CDR3 protein: CSAQGGGADTGELFF. CDR3 sequence (DNA): TGCAGCGCCCAGGGGGGGGGCGCCGACACCGGGGAGCTGTTTTTT.